These T cell receptor beta chains were read from a single sample in a study of CD8 T cells in Susac syndrome. TCRdb processed the immunoSEQ multiplex PCR reads anew with MiXCR; each CDR3 protein has one entry. The table lists about 120,000 distinct CDR3 sequences, just under 95% of them singletons. Sequencing was performed on CD8+ T cells from PBMCs. The receptors come from a human donor with Susac syndrome. The CDR3 runs from the conserved cysteine through the conserved F or W. The order of the fields is V gene, clone size, D gene, J gene, CDR3 DNA, CDR3 protein. A D gene is named only where the DNA matches it firmly. Not every row has a clone size; where given, it reads once, few, many or a size class.

V gene: TRBV9; clone size: -; D gene: -; J gene: TRBJ1-1; CDR3 DNA: TGTGCCAGCAGCGTTTCTGACACTGAAGCTTTCTTT; CDR3 protein: CASSVSDTEAFF
V gene: TRBV20-1; clone size: -; D gene: -; J gene: TRBJ2-7; CDR3 DNA: TGCAGTGCTAGTGCCCTTCATTCCTACGAGCAGTACTTC; CDR3 protein: CSASALHSYEQYF
V gene: TRBV27; clone size: -; D gene: -; J gene: TRBJ2-1; CDR3 DNA: TGTGCCAGCAGTTTAGCAGGGGCGCAGGATGAGCAGTTCTTC; CDR3 protein: CASSLAGAQDEQFF
V gene: TRBV12-3/TRBV12-4; clone size: -; D gene: -; J gene: TRBJ2-7; CDR3 DNA: TGTGCCAGCAGCCCAGCGGTCTACGAGCAGTACTTC; CDR3 protein: CASSPAVYEQYF
V gene: TRBV5-4; clone size: -; D gene: TRBD1; J gene: TRBJ2-6; CDR3 DNA: TGTGCCAGCAGCCCCGGGACAGGGACTCCTGGGGCCAACGTCCTGACTTTC; CDR3 protein: CASSPGTGTPGANVLTF
V gene: TRBV9; clone size: -; D gene: -; J gene: TRBJ2-3; CDR3 DNA: TGTGCCAGCAGCGTAGGAAATACGCAGTATTTT; CDR3 protein: CASSVGNTQYF
V gene: TRBV19; clone size: -; D gene: -; J gene: TRBJ1-2; CDR3 DNA: TGTGCCATCCATCTGGGCGTCCATGGCTACACCTTC; CDR3 protein: CAIHLGVHGYTF
V gene: TRBV29-1; clone size: -; D gene: -; J gene: TRBJ2-2; CDR3 DNA: TGCAGCGTCGAGACAGCGAACACCGGGGAGCTGTTTTTT; CDR3 protein: CSVETANTGELFF
V gene: TRBV5-6; clone size: -; D gene: -; J gene: TRBJ1-5; CDR3 DNA: TGTGCCAGCAGTCGGCAGGGTGGTCAGCCCCAGCATTTT; CDR3 protein: CASSRQGGQPQHF
V gene: TRBV20-1; clone size: -; D gene: -; J gene: TRBJ2-7; CDR3 DNA: TGCAGTGCTAGAGAGCGACAGACCTACGAGCAGTACTTC; CDR3 protein: CSARERQTYEQYF
V gene: TRBV6-5; clone size: -; D gene: TRBD1; J gene: TRBJ2-7; CDR3 DNA: TGTGCCAGCAGTTTGGGACAGGGACCCTACGAGCAGTACTTC; CDR3 protein: CASSLGQGPYEQYF
V gene: TRBV20-1; clone size: -; D gene: -; J gene: TRBJ2-1; CDR3 DNA: TGCAGTGCTAGAGATCGGATAGCGACCTACAATGAGCAGTTCTTC; CDR3 protein: CSARDRIATYNEQFF
V gene: TRBV13; clone size: -; D gene: -; J gene: TRBJ1-5; CDR3 DNA: TGTGCCAGCAGCTTCGGTGGGGAGGATCAGCCCCAGCATTTT; CDR3 protein: CASSFGGEDQPQHF
V gene: TRBV20-1; clone size: -; D gene: -; J gene: TRBJ2-7; CDR3 DNA: TGCAGTGCTTCAGACTATGGCCTCGCCTACGAGCAGTACTTC; CDR3 protein: CSASDYGLAYEQYF
V gene: TRBV25-1; clone size: -; D gene: -; J gene: TRBJ2-3; CDR3 DNA: TGTGCCAGCAGTGAATACGTAGGAGGAGACGATACGCAGTATTTT; CDR3 protein: CASSEYVGGDDTQYF
V gene: TRBV27; clone size: few; D gene: TRBD1; J gene: TRBJ1-2; CDR3 DNA: TGTGCCAGCAGTTTATACCGGACAGGGGTTGGCTACACCTTC; CDR3 protein: CASSLYRTGVGYTF
V gene: TRBV15; clone size: -; D gene: -; J gene: TRBJ2-5; CDR3 DNA: TGTGCCACCAGCAGAGATCGGGGCCAAGAGACCCAGTACTTC; CDR3 protein: CATSRDRGQETQYF
V gene: TRBV7-7; clone size: -; D gene: -; J gene: TRBJ2-7; CDR3 DNA: TGTGCTAGCAGCTCCGGGCCGGGGCGCTCCTACGAGCAGTACTTC; CDR3 protein: CASSSGPGRSYEQYF
V gene: TRBV25-1; clone size: once; D gene: -; J gene: TRBJ2-2; CDR3 DNA: TGTGCCAGCAGTGCCCGAGGGACCGGGGAGCTGTTTTTT; CDR3 protein: CASSARGTGELFF
V gene: TRBV27; clone size: -; D gene: -; J gene: TRBJ1-2; CDR3 DNA: TGTGCCAGCAGTCCCGGCGTCAGCCATGGCTACACCTTC; CDR3 protein: CASSPGVSHGYTF
V gene: TRBV30; clone size: -; D gene: -; J gene: TRBJ2-1; CDR3 DNA: TGTGCCTGGTGTTTGGGGGGTTACGATGAGCAGTTCTTC; CDR3 protein: CAWCLGGYDEQFF
V gene: TRBV4-2; clone size: -; D gene: -; J gene: TRBJ1-6; CDR3 DNA: TGTGCCAGCAGCCAAGAAATCGGTTTTTCACCCCTCCACTTT; CDR3 protein: CASSQEIGFSPLHF
V gene: TRBV20-1; clone size: -; D gene: TRBD1; J gene: TRBJ2-7; CDR3 DNA: TGCAGTGCTCGGACAGGGGTCCACGAGCAGTACTTC; CDR3 protein: CSARTGVHEQYF
V gene: TRBV29-1; clone size: -; D gene: TRBD1; J gene: TRBJ2-2; CDR3 DNA: TGCAGCGTGAAGACAGGGGCGGGCACCGGGGAGCTGTTTTTT; CDR3 protein: CSVKTGAGTGELFF
V gene: TRBV9; clone size: -; D gene: TRBD2; J gene: TRBJ2-1; CDR3 DNA: TGTGCCAGCAGCCTACTAGCGGGGGACCTACATGAGCAGTTCTTC; CDR3 protein: CASSLLAGDLHEQFF
V gene: TRBV20-1; clone size: -; D gene: -; J gene: TRBJ2-5; CDR3 DNA: TGCAGTGCTAGAGATGTCCCGGTTGATGTACAAGAGACCCAGTACTTC; CDR3 protein: CSARDVPVDVQETQYF
V gene: TRBV5-1; clone size: -; D gene: TRBD1; J gene: TRBJ2-3; CDR3 DNA: TGCGCCAGCAAGACAGGGCGCACAGATACGCAGTATTTT; CDR3 protein: CASKTGRTDTQYF
V gene: TRBV6-5; clone size: -; D gene: -; J gene: TRBJ2-7; CDR3 DNA: TGTGCCAGCAGTTACGGACGGAGCTCCTACGAGCAGTACTTC; CDR3 protein: CASSYGRSSYEQYF
V gene: TRBV19; clone size: -; D gene: -; J gene: TRBJ2-7; CDR3 DNA: TGTGCCAGTAGTATTAGTCCAGGGGAGGTCTACGAGCAGTACTTC; CDR3 protein: CASSISPGEVYEQYF
V gene: TRBV15; clone size: -; D gene: TRBD1; J gene: TRBJ1-2; CDR3 DNA: TGTGCCACCAGCAGAAGGGACAGGGGATTGGATGGCTACACCTTC; CDR3 protein: CATSRRDRGLDGYTF
V gene: TRBV30; clone size: -; D gene: -; J gene: TRBJ1-6; CDR3 DNA: TGTGCCTGGAGTGAACAGGGTGGATCACCCCTCCACTTT; CDR3 protein: CAWSEQGGSPLHF
V gene: TRBV30; clone size: -; D gene: TRBD1; J gene: TRBJ2-5; CDR3 DNA: TGTGCCTGGAGGGGACAGCCAGAAGAGACCCAGTACTTC; CDR3 protein: CAWRGQPEETQYF
V gene: TRBV27; clone size: -; D gene: -; J gene: TRBJ2-1; CDR3 DNA: TGTGCCAGCAGTTTAAACAGCTGGAATGAGCAGTTCTTC; CDR3 protein: CASSLNSWNEQFF
V gene: TRBV11-2; clone size: few; D gene: -; J gene: TRBJ2-7; CDR3 DNA: TGTGCCAGCTCCGGGGGCCTCGCCTACGAGCAGTACTTC; CDR3 protein: CASSGGLAYEQYF
V gene: TRBV20-1; clone size: -; D gene: -; J gene: TRBJ2-7; CDR3 DNA: TGCAGTGCTCGGGATGAGCAGTACTTC; CDR3 protein: CSARDEQYF
V gene: TRBV7-8; clone size: -; D gene: -; J gene: TRBJ2-5; CDR3 DNA: TGTGCCAGCAGCTTAGGGGAGGTGGGCAGGGTTTGGGAGACCCAGTACTTC; CDR3 protein: CASSLGEVGRVWETQYF
V gene: TRBV20-1; clone size: -; D gene: -; J gene: TRBJ1-2; CDR3 DNA: TGCAGTGCTAGAGAGGGCCTGGATGGCTACACCTTC; CDR3 protein: CSAREGLDGYTF
V gene: TRBV5-6; clone size: -; D gene: -; J gene: TRBJ2-7; CDR3 DNA: TGTGCCAGCAGCTTGATGGGGGAGACTGGGACCTACGAGCAGTACTTC; CDR3 protein: CASSLMGETGTYEQYF
V gene: TRBV29-1; clone size: -; D gene: TRBD1; J gene: TRBJ1-2; CDR3 DNA: TGCAGCGTCTCGACAGGGACCAACTATGGCTACACCTTC; CDR3 protein: CSVSTGTNYGYTF
V gene: TRBV15; clone size: -; D gene: -; J gene: TRBJ1-5; CDR3 DNA: TGTGCCACCAGCAGAGATCTGGCATACAATCAGCCCCAGCATTTT; CDR3 protein: CATSRDLAYNQPQHF
V gene: TRBV7-9; clone size: -; D gene: TRBD1; J gene: TRBJ1-6; CDR3 DNA: TGTGCCAGCAGCTTATCAGGGGGCAGCTCACCCCTCCACTTT; CDR3 protein: CASSLSGGSSPLHF
V gene: TRBV3-1; clone size: -; D gene: -; J gene: TRBJ2-7; CDR3 DNA: TGTGCCAGCAGCGACCGGACGGCTTCCTACGAGCAGTACTTC; CDR3 protein: CASSDRTASYEQYF
V gene: TRBV4-3; clone size: -; D gene: -; J gene: TRBJ2-5; CDR3 DNA: TGCGCCAGCAGCCAAGATTCTGAAGAGACCCAGTACTTC; CDR3 protein: CASSQDSEETQYF
V gene: TRBV29-1; clone size: once; D gene: -; J gene: TRBJ1-2; CDR3 DNA: TGCAGCGTCGCCGCTGAGGCTAACTATGGCTACACCTTC; CDR3 protein: CSVAAEANYGYTF
V gene: TRBV29-1; clone size: -; D gene: -; J gene: TRBJ1-2; CDR3 DNA: TGCAGCGTTGAGCGGGGCTACTATGGCTACACCTTC; CDR3 protein: CSVERGYYGYTF
V gene: TRBV4-3; clone size: -; D gene: TRBD1; J gene: TRBJ1-2; CDR3 DNA: TGCGCCAGCAGCCAAGATGGGACAGCAAACTATGGCTACACCTTC; CDR3 protein: CASSQDGTANYGYTF
V gene: TRBV29-1; clone size: -; D gene: -; J gene: TRBJ1-2; CDR3 DNA: TGCAGCGTTGAAGGGGGGGCTCAGGGCTACACCTTC; CDR3 protein: CSVEGGAQGYTF
V gene: TRBV12-3/TRBV12-4; clone size: -; D gene: -; J gene: TRBJ2-7; CDR3 DNA: TGTGCCAGCAGTTTAGCGTCGGGTTACGAGCAGTACTTC; CDR3 protein: CASSLASGYEQYF
V gene: TRBV9; clone size: once; D gene: -; J gene: TRBJ1-1; CDR3 DNA: TGTGCCAGCAGCGTAGACAGGCCGAACACTGAAGCTTTCTTT; CDR3 protein: CASSVDRPNTEAFF
V gene: TRBV6-5; clone size: -; D gene: -; J gene: TRBJ1-5; CDR3 DNA: TGTGCCAGCAGTTACTCGAGAGAGGGCGGGCAGCCCCAGCATTTT; CDR3 protein: CASSYSREGGQPQHF